The clone carrying this T cell receptor beta chain was recorded many times. TCRdb reprocessed the 5' RACE reads with MiXCR, giving one entry per CDR3 protein. This sample has over 95,000 distinct CDR3 sequences, with about 8.5% found just once. This sample was taken from a study of CD8 T cells in ankylosing spondylitis. The germline CDR1 and CDR2 sequences are SQVTM and ANQGSEA. With 4 bases clipped from V and 5 bases from J, the junction kept 5 bases outside the gene matches. The CDR3 totals 13 residues. Sequences were obtained from blood, either unsorted or a sorted T cell fraction (not recorded which). The origin of this receptor is a male donor with ankylosing spondylitis or in good health (not recorded which). This chain connects TRBV29-1 to TRBJ2-1; TRBD2 agrees at 7 bases. CDR3 nucleotide sequence: TGCAGCGTTGCGGCTAGCGGAAACAATGAGCAGTTCTTC. It encodes CSVAASGNNEQFF.